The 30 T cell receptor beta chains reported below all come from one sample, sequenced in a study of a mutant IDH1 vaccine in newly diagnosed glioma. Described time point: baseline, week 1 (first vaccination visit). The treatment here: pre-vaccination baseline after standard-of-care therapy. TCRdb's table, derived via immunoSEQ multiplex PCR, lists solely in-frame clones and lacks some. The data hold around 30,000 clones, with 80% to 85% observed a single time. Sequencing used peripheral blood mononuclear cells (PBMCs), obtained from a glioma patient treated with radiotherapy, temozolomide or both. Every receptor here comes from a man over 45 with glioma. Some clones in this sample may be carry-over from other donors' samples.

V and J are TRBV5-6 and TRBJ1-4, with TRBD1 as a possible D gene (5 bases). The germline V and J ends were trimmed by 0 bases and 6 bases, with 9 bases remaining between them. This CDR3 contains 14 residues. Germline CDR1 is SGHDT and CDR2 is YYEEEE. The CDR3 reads CASSLDLGDEKLFF. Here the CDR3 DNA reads TGTGCCAGCAGCTTGGATTTAGGGGATGAAAAACTGTTTTTT.

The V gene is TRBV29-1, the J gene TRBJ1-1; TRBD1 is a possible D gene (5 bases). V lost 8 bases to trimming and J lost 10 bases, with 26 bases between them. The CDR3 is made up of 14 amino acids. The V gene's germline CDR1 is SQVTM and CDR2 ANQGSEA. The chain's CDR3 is CSTGDADPLPGAFF. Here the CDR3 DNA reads TGCAGCACGGGGGATGCGGACCCGCTGCCCGGAGCTTTCTTT.

CDR3 in DNA: TGTGCCAGCTTAGGTCGGGTGAACACTGAAGCTTTCTTT. This gives the protein CASLGRVNTEAFF. The rearrangement links TRBV7-9 to TRBJ1-1; D is ambiguous. V was shortened by 8 bases and J by 0 bases, with 10 bases between the two germline ends. Germline lookup yields CDR1 SEHNR and CDR2 FQNEAQ (reference sequence). The CDR3 length is 13 residues.

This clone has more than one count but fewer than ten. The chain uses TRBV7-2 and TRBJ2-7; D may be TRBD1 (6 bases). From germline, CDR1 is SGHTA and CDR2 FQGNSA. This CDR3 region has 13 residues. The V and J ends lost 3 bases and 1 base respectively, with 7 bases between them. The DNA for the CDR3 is TGTGCCAGCAGCTTCGGACAGTCCTACGAGCAGTACTTC. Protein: CASSFGQSYEQYF.

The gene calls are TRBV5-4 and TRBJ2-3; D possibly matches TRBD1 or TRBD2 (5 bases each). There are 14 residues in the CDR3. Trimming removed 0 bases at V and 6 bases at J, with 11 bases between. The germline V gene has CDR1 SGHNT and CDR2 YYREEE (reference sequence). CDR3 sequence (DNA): TGTGCCAGCAGCTTGGAGGGGACCCCCGATACGCAGTATTTT. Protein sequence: CASSLEGTPDTQYF. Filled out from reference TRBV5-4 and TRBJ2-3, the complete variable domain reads ETGVTQSPTHLIKTRGQQVTLRCSSQSGHNTVSWYQQALGQGPQFIFQYYREEENGRGNFPPRFSGLQFPNYSSELNVNALELDDSALYLCASSLEGTPDTQYFGPGTRLTVL.

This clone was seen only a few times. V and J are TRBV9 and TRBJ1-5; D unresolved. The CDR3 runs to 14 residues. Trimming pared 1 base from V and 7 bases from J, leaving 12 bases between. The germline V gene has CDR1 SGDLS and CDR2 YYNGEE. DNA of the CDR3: TGTGCCAGCAGCGTATTTAGCGAAGGACAGCCCCAGCATTTT. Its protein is CASSVFSEGQPQHF.

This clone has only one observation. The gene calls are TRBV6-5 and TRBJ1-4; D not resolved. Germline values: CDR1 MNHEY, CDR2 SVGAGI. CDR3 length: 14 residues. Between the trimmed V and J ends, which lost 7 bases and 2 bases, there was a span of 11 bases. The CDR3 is CASKATRTNEKLFF. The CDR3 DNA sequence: TGTGCCAGCAAAGCAACTAGGACTAATGAAAAACTGTTTTTT.

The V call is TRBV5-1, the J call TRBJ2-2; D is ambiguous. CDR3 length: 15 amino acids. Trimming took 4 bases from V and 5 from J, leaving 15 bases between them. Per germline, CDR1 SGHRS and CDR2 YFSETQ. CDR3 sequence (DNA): TGCGCCAGCAGCCTTGACACCGGGTGGACCGGGGAGCTGTTTTTT. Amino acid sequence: CASSLDTGWTGELFF.

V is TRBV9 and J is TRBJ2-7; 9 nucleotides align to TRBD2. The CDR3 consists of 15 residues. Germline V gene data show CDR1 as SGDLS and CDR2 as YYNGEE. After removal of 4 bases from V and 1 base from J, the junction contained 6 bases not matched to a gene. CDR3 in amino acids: CASSPTSGVSYEQYF. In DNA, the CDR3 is TGTGCCAGCAGCCCGACTAGCGGAGTATCCTACGAGCAGTACTTC.

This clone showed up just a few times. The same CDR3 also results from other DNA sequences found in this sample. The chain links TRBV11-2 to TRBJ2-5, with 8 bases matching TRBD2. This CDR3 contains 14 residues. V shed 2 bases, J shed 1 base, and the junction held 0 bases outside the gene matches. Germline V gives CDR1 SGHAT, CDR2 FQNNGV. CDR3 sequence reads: CASSLSGGQETQYF. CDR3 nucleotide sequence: TGTGCCAGCAGCTTAAGCGGGGGCCAAGAGACCCAGTACTTC.

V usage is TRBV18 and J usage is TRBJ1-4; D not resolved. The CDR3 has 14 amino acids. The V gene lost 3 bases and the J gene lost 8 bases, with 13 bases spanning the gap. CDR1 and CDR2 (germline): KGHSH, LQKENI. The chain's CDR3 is CASSPDSANEKLFF. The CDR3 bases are TGTGCCAGCTCACCCGACTCGGCCAACGAAAAACTGTTTTTT.

CDR3 DNA: TGTGCCAGCAGCCCACCCACGGGGGCTAATGAGCAGTTCTTC. Translation gives CASSPPTGANEQFF. The V and J genes are TRBV7-9 and TRBJ2-1; D possibly uses TRBD1 or TRBD2 (6 bases each). CDR1 and CDR2 (germline): SEHNR, FQNEAQ (reference sequence). There are 14 residues in the CDR3. The V end was cut by 5 bases, the J end by 7 bases, with 15 bases between.

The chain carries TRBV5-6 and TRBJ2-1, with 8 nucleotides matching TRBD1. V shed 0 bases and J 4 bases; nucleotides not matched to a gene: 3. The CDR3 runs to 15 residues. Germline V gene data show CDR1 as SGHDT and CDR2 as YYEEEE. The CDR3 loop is CASSLEDRAYNEQFF. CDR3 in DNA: TGTGCCAGCAGCTTGGAGGACAGGGCATACAATGAGCAGTTCTTC.

The chain's CDR3 is CASSSSREVNQPQHF. The CDR3, as DNA: TGTGCCAGCAGTTCCAGCAGGGAGGTGAATCAGCCCCAGCATTTT. The chain is built from TRBV6-6 and TRBJ1-5, with D perhaps TRBD1 (5 bases). The CDR3 is made up of 15 amino acids. From germline, CDR1 is MNHNY and CDR2 SVGAGI (reference sequence). The V end was cut by 4 bases, the J end by 4 bases, with 14 bases between.

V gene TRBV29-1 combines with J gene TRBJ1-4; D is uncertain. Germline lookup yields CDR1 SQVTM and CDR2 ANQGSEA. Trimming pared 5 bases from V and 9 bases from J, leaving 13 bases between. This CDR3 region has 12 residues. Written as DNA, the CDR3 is TGCAGCGTTAGATCCCCGGAGAAAAAACTGTTTTTT. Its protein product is CSVRSPEKKLFF.

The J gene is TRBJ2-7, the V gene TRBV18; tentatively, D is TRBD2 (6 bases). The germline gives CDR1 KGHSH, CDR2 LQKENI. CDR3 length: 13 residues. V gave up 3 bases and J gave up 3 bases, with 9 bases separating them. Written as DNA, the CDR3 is TGTGCCAGCTCACCCGTGGGGGGCTACGAGCAGTACTTC. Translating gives CASSPVGGYEQYF.

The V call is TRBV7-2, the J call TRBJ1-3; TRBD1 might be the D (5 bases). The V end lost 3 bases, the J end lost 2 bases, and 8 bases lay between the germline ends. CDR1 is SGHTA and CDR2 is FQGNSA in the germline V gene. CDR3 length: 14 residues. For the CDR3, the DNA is TGTGCCAGCAGCTTGGGGGGGGCTGGAAACACCATATATTTT. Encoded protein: CASSLGGAGNTIYF. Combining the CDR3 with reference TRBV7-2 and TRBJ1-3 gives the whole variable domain GAGVSQSPSNKVTEKGKDVELRCDPISGHTALYWYRQSLGQGLEFLIYFQGNSAPDKSGLPSDRFSAERTGGSVSTLTIQRTQQEDSAVYLCASSLGGAGNTIYFGEGSWLTVV.

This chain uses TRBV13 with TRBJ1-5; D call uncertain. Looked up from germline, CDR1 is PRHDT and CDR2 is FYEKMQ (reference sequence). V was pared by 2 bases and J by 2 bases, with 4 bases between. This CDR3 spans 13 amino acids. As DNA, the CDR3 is TGTGCCAGCAGCTTAAATGGCAATCAGCCCCAGCATTTT. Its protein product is CASSLNGNQPQHF.

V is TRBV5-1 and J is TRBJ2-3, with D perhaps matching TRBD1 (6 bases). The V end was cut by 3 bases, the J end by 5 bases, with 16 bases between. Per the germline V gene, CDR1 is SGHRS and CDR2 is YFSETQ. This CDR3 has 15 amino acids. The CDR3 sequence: CASSSSWGQGDTQYF. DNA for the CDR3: TGCGCCAGCAGCTCCTCGTGGGGGCAGGGAGATACGCAGTATTTT.

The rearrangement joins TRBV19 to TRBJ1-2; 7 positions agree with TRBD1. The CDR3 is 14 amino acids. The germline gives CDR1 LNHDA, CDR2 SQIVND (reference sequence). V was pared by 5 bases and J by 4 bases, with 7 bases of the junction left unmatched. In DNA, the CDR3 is TGTGCCAGTAGTCCATGGGACAGACCCTATGGCTACACCTTC. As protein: CASSPWDRPYGYTF.

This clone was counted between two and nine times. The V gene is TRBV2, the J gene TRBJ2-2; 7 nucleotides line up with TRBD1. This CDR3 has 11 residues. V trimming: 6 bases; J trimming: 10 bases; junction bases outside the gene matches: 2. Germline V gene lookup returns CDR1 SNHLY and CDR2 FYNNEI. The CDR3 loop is CASSQGVELFF. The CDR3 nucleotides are TGTGCCAGCAGCCAGGGGGTGGAGCTGTTTTTT.

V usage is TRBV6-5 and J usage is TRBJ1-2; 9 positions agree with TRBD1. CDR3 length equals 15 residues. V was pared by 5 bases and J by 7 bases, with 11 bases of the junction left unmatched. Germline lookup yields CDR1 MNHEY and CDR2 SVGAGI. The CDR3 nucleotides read TGTGCCAGCAGTCGGACAGGGGATTCTTTGAGTGGCTACACCTTC. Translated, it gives CASSRTGDSLSGYTF.

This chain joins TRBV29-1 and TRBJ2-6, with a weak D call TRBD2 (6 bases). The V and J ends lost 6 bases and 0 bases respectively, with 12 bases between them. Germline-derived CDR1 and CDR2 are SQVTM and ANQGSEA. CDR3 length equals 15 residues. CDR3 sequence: CSVLGGDSGANVLTF. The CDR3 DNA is TGCAGCGTCTTGGGGGGAGACTCTGGGGCCAACGTCCTGACTTTC.

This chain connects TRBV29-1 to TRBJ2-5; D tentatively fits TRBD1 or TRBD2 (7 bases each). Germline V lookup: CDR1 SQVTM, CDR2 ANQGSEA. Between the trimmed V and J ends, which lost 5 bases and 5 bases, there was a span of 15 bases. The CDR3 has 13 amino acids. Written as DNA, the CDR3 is TGCAGCGTTTCAGGGGGGGTGGGGGAGACCCAGTACTTC. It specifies CSVSGGVGETQYF.

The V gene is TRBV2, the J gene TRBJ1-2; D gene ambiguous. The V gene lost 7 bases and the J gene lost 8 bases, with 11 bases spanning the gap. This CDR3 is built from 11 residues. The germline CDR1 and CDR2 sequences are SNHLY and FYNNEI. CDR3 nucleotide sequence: TGTGCCAGCACGATTGAAGGGGGCTACACCTTC. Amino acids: CASTIEGGYTF.

CDR3 sequence: CASSRDAGRRDEQYF. The CDR3 bases are TGTGCCAGTTCCCGGGACGCAGGCAGGAGGGACGAGCAGTACTTC. V gene TRBV19 combines with J gene TRBJ2-7, with D possibly being TRBD2 (6 bases). The CDR3 is 15 residues long. CDR1 LNHDA and CDR2 SQIVND come from the germline V gene (reference sequence). Trimming pared 8 bases from V and 5 bases from J, leaving 22 bases between.

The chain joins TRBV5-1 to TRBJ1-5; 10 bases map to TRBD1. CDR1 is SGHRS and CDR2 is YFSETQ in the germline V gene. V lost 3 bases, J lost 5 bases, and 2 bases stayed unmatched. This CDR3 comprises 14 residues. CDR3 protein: CASSSGQGDQPQHF. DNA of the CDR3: TGCGCCAGCAGCTCAGGACAGGGGGATCAGCCCCAGCATTTT.

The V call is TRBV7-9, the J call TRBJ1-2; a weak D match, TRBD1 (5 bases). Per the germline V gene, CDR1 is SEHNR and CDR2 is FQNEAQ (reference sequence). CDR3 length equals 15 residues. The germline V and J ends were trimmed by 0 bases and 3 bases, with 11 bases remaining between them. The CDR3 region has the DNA TGTGCCAGCAGCTTAGCGCCTCCAGGGCACTATGGCTACACCTTC. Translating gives CASSLAPPGHYGYTF.

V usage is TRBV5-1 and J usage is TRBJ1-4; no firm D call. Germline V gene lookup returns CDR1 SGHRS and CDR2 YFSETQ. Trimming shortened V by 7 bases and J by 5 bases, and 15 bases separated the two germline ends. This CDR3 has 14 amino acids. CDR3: CASRVIGSNEKLFF. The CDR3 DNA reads TGCGCCAGCCGAGTAATAGGGTCAAATGAAAAACTGTTTTTT.

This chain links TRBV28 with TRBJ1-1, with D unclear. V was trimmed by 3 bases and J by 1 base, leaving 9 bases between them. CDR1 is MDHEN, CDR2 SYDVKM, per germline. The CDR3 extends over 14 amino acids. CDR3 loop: CASSFLSENTEAFF. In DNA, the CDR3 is TGTGCCAGCAGTTTTTTATCTGAGAACACTGAAGCTTTCTTT.